The present entry profiles one TCR beta chain with its context. This record belongs to a study of blood T cell repertoires in COVID-19. Study-level information: Sources were T cells, B-cell-depleted T cells, or PBMCs; the material itself was cDNA or gDNA.

Germline CDR1 MNHNS, CDR2 SASEGT. This CDR3 has 13 amino acids. The ends were cut back, 2 bases at V and 7 bases at J, with 11 bases in the middle. This table comes from immunoSEQ multiplex PCR, and its TCRdb copy is limited to in-frame clones, with some not included. The sample records around 42,000 clones, about 91% being singletons. This chain joins TRBV6-1 and TRBJ1-2; no clear D gene. The specimen was peripheral blood. The source is a human donor in a cohort sampled during active COVID-19. The CDR3 reads CASSELPTSGYTF. DNA of the CDR3: TGTGCCAGCAGTGAACTTCCCACAAGTGGCTACACCTTC.